These T cell receptor beta chains were read from a single sample in a study of cytomegalovirus exposure and HLA in healthy donors. Sequencing used immunoSEQ multiplex PCR; TCRdb keeps in-frame clones, though not all of them. The sample consists of over 150,000 clones, around 68% of them appearing once. The specimen sequenced was PBMCs. The receptor set was obtained from a man in his fifties or sixties in good health and CMV-seronegative. Both conserved end residues are part of each CDR3. A D gene is named only where the DNA matches it firmly. Size is stated for part of the rows, as once, few or many counts, or as a class when the clone is expanded.

TRBJ2-5,TRBD1,-,TRBV19,CASWGGTGGQETQYF,TGTGCCAGTTGGGGCGGGACAGGGGGCCAAGAGACCCAGTACTTC
TRBJ2-3,TRBD1,-,TRBV5-1,CASSTGGRAQTDTQYF,TGCGCCAGCAGCACAGGGGGCAGGGCTCAGACAGATACGCAGTATTTT
TRBJ1-3,-,-,TRBV11-3,CASSLRWASGNTIYF,TGTGCCAGCAGCTTACGTTGGGCATCTGGAAACACCATATATTTT
TRBJ1-5,-,-,TRBV19,CASSRQANSNQPQHF,TGTGCCAGTAGTAGGCAGGCCAATAGCAATCAGCCCCAGCATTTT
TRBJ1-1,-,-,TRBV7-2,CASSLGQGNTEAFF,TGTGCCAGCAGCTTAGGCCAGGGGAACACTGAAGCTTTCTTT
TRBJ1-1,TRBD1,-,TRBV5-6,CASSFGQGGNTEAFF,TGTGCCAGCAGCTTTGGACAGGGGGGGAATACTGAAGCTTTCTTT
TRBJ1-2,TRBD1,-,TRBV5-1,CASSLTGTGINGYTF,TGCGCCAGCAGCTTGACCGGGACAGGCATTAATGGCTACACCTTC
TRBJ2-7,TRBD1,-,TRBV19,CASSSRQGSSYEQYF,TGTGCCAGTAGTTCCAGACAGGGAAGCTCCTACGAGCAGTACTTC
TRBJ1-6,-,few,TRBV7-2,CASSPGEERNSPLHF,TGTGCCAGCAGCCCCGGGGAGGAGCGTAATTCACCCCTCCACTTT
TRBJ2-5,-,-,TRBV19,CASSEVVQETQHF,TGTGCCAGTAGTGAGGTTGTACAAGAGACCCAGCACTTC
TRBJ1-6,-,-,TRBV7-2,CASSSRQAEWPLHF,TGTGCCAGCAGCTCCCGACAGGCGGAATGGCCCCTCCACTTT
TRBJ2-7,-,-,TRBV9,CASSPRGGVAYEQYF,TGTGCCAGCAGCCCCCGGGGAGGCGTCGCCTACGAGCAGTACTTC
TRBJ1-5,-,once,TRBV5-6,CASSFSGDQPQHF,TGTGCCAGCAGCTTCTCAGGGGATCAGCCCCAGCATTTT
TRBJ2-1,TRBD1,-,TRBV10-2,CASSEIGTGPHNEQFF,TGCGCCAGCAGTGAGATTGGGACAGGGCCTCACAATGAGCAGTTCTTC
TRBJ1-1,-,-,TRBV4-2,CASSQQTGQTEAFF,TGTGCCAGCAGCCAGCAGACAGGTCAAACTGAAGCTTTCTTT
TRBJ2-7,TRBD2,-,TRBV18,CASSLAGGAYEQYF,TGTGCCAGCTCATTAGCGGGGGGGGCCTACGAGCAGTACTTC
TRBJ2-2,TRBD2,few,TRBV9,CASSVLAGAPFGELFF,TGTGCCAGCAGCGTACTAGCGGGGGCCCCCTTCGGGGAGCTGTTTTTT
TRBJ2-7,TRBD1,-,TRBV7-2,CASSPSSGTGFYEQYF,TGTGCCAGCAGCCCTAGCTCGGGGACAGGGTTTTACGAGCAGTACTTC
TRBJ1-4,TRBD1,-,TRBV5-1,CASSLAGTGGFEKLFF,TGCGCCAGCAGCTTGGCCGGGACAGGGGGCTTTGAAAAACTGTTTTTT
TRBJ2-5,TRBD2,-,TRBV25-1,CASSVAGSIPQETQYF,TGTGCCAGCAGTGTAGCGGGGTCCATACCCCAAGAGACCCAGTACTTC
TRBJ1-4,-,-,TRBV10-1,CASSDQRATNEKLFF,TGCGCCAGCAGTGATCAGCGAGCAACTAATGAAAAACTGTTTTTT
TRBJ1-2,TRBD1,-,TRBV28,CASSLTGSGGYTF,TGTGCCAGCAGTCTGACAGGGTCGGGTGGCTACACCTTC
TRBJ2-7,-,-,TRBV5-1,CASSPTGDTYEQYF,TGCGCCAGCAGCCCGACAGGAGACACCTACGAGCAGTACTTC
TRBJ2-5,-,-,TRBV5-1,CASSLGVTAEETQYF,TGCGCCAGCAGCTTGGGGGTGACTGCCGAAGAGACCCAGTACTTC
TRBJ2-1,TRBD2,few,TRBV5-8,CASSLAGGTSSYNEQFF,TGTGCCAGCAGCTTGGCCGGCGGGACTAGCTCCTACAATGAGCAGTTCTTC
TRBJ1-6,TRBD1,-,TRBV19,CASSSRDRGGNSPLHF,TGTGCCAGTAGTTCCCGGGACAGGGGTGGTAATTCACCCCTCCACTTT
TRBJ1-1,-,-,TRBV28,CASSFRQGLATEAFF,TGTGCCAGCAGTTTTAGGCAGGGTCTGGCCACTGAAGCTTTCTTT
TRBJ2-2,-,-,TRBV6-1,CASSERGGDGELFF,TGTGCCAGCAGTGAAAGGGGCGGCGACGGGGAGCTGTTTTTT
TRBJ2-2,TRBD1,-,TRBV2,CASSRGQGLNTGELFF,TGTGCCAGCAGCCGGGGACAGGGGTTGAACACCGGGGAGCTGTTTTTT
TRBJ1-1,-,-,TRBV9,CASSVHGGGKF,TGTGCCAGCAGCGTTCACGGGGGAGGTAAGTTT
TRBJ1-1,TRBD1,-,TRBV5-6,CASSGTGGRGTEAFF,TGTGCCAGCAGCGGAACAGGGGGTCGGGGCACTGAAGCTTTCTTT
TRBJ1-2,-,-,TRBV5-8,CASSARGRATYGYTF,TGTGCCAGCTCAGCCAGGGGCCGAGCAACTTATGGCTACACCTTC
TRBJ2-5,TRBD1,-,TRBV29-1,CSVATGPQETQYF,TGCAGCGTTGCGACAGGGCCCCAAGAGACCCAGTACTTC
TRBJ1-2,TRBD1,once,TRBV7-2,CASSLVWTGGGGGYTF,TGTGCCAGCAGCTTAGTCTGGACAGGGGGCGGAGGGGGCTACACCTTC
TRBJ1-1,TRBD1,-,TRBV2,CASSSGQPEVAEAFF,TGTGCCAGCAGTTCGGGACAGCCAGAGGTGGCTGAAGCTTTCTTT
TRBJ2-5,-,once,TRBV5-1,CASSLSGKETQYF,TGCGCCAGCAGCCTGAGCGGCAAAGAGACCCAGTACTTC
TRBJ1-1,-,-,TRBV5-1,CASSLANRASAEAFF,TGCGCCAGCAGCTTGGCCAACAGGGCAAGCGCTGAAGCTTTCTTT